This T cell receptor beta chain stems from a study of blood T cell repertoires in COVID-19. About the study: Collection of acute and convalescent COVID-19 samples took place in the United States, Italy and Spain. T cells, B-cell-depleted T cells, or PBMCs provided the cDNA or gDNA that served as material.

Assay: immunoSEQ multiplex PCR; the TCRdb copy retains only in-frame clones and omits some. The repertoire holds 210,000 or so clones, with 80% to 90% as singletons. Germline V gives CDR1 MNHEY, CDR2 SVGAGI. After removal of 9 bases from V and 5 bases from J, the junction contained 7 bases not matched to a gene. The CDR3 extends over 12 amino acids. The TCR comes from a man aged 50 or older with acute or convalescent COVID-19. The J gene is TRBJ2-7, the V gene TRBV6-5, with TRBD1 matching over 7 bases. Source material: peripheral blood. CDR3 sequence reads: CASSGDRDEQYF. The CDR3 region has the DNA TGTGCCAGTTCAGGGGACAGAGACGAGCAGTACTTC.